The sequence of this TCR beta chain was determined in a study of control samples from healthy donors and cancer patients. This CDR3 has 13 residues. Germline CDR1 reads KGHSH; CDR2 reads LQKENI. V dropped 3 bases and J dropped 2 bases, with 7 bases sitting between them. Repertoires were generated with immunoSEQ multiplex PCR, while TCRdb's copy carries only in-frame clones and drops some. The sample records 110,000 or so clones, about nine tenths being singletons. The sequence came from a human donor in good health. The donor label of this sample is uncertain. The sequenced sample consisted of blood. The V call is TRBV18, the J call TRBJ1-1, with D unresolved. The CDR3 loop is CASSPKSNTEAFF. As DNA, the CDR3 is TGTGCCAGCTCACCCAAGTCCAACACTGAAGCTTTCTTT.